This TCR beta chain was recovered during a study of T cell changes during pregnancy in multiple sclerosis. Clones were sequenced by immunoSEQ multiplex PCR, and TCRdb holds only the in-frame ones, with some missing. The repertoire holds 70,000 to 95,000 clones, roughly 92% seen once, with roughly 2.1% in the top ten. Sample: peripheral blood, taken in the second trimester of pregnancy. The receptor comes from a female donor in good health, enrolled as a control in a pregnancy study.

The DNA for the CDR3 is TGTGCCAGCCGGGACGGGAGGCACACTGAAGCTTTCTTT. The encoded protein is CASRDGRHTEAFF. The V gene is TRBV7-6, the J gene TRBJ1-1; the D gene is possibly TRBD1 (5 bases). Per the germline V gene, CDR1 is SGHVS and CDR2 is FNYEAQ. This CDR3 comprises 13 residues. V was cut by 8 bases and J by 3 bases, with 13 bases left in between.